The 19 T cell receptor beta chains reported below all come from one sample, sequenced in a study of beta chain features in type 1 diabetes. Reverse transcribing all isolated RNA meant expressed TCRB transcripts were sequenced. The method was immunoSEQ multiplex PCR; TCRdb's version includes in-frame clones alone and lacks a portion of them. Among 300,000 to 400,000 clones listed, around 9.7% were seen once. Study results and limitations: In every one of the four CD4+ subsets, TCRB CDR3s were moderately but significantly shorter in Type 1 diabetes patients.

Their target antigens are unknown. The sample consisted of central memory CD4+ T cells from blood. These receptors all come from a man younger than 40 with type 1 diabetes.

This sequence joins TRBV7-9 and TRBJ2-5; TRBD1 aligns across 7 bases. The CDR3 is 14 amino acids. V shed 5 bases and J 5 bases; nucleotides not matched to a gene: 8. Germline V gene lookup returns CDR1 SEHNR and CDR2 FQNEAQ (reference sequence). This CDR3 is CASSLRTGRETQYF. In nucleotides, the CDR3 is TGTGCCAGCAGCCTTAGGACAGGTCGGGAGACCCAGTACTTC.

There are a few counts of this clone. The chain couples TRBV4-3 to TRBJ1-5, with a tentative D call TRBD1 (6 bases). Trimming stripped 2 bases from V and 1 base from J, with 9 bases between. Germline CDR1 is LGHNA and CDR2 is YSLEER. The CDR3 covers 15 residues. The DNA of the CDR3 is TGCGCCAGCAGCCAATCCCAGGGGAGCAATCAGCCCCAGCATTTT. Residues: CASSQSQGSNQPQHF.

This clone was picked up a small number of times. At one end the junction does not follow the germline gene, possibly because of a read error. The chain uses TRBV10-3 and TRBJ1-6; perhaps TRBD1 as D (6 bases). CDR3 length: 14 amino acids. Germline V gene data show CDR1 as ENHRY and CDR2 as SYGVKD. CDR3 sequence reads: CASSYNGGRSPLHF. The CDR3 nucleotides are TGTGCCAGCAGTTACAACGGGGGGCGGTCACCCCTCCACTTT.

This clone was detected many times. The chain uses TRBV7-8 and TRBJ2-5, with 13 positions matching TRBD2. The CDR3 consists of 20 residues. The germline gives CDR1 SGHVS, CDR2 FQNEAQ. V trimming: 5 bases; J trimming: 2 bases; junction bases outside the gene matches: 17. This CDR3 reads CASSPRLAGGTPVGQETQYF. In nucleotides, the CDR3 is TGTGCCAGCAGCCCCAGACTAGCGGGGGGCACCCCCGTTGGTCAAGAGACCCAGTACTTC.

The chain has TRBV30 and TRBJ1-2, with 8 positions matching TRBD1. This CDR3 is built from 13 residues. After removal of 2 bases from V and 4 bases from J, the junction contained 3 bases not matched to a gene. Germline V CDR1 and CDR2: GTSNPN, SVGIG (reference sequence). The CDR3 coding sequence is TGTGCCTGGAGTCTACAGGGGGGCTATGGCTACACCTTC. Its translation is CAWSLQGGYGYTF.

This rearrangement joins TRBV5-6 to TRBJ1-1; TRBD1 might be the D (5 bases). This CDR3 region has 13 residues. V lost 0 bases and J lost 9, with 12 bases in between. Germline V gives CDR1 SGHDT, CDR2 YYEEEE. CDR3 sequence (DNA): TGTGCCAGCAGCTTGGCCAGGGCACTCAAAGCTTTCTTT. This translates into CASSLARALKAFF.

This chain connects TRBV29-1 to TRBJ2-7; either TRBD1 or TRBD2 may supply D (6 bases each). From germline, CDR1 is SQVTM and CDR2 ANQGSEA. The germline V and J ends were trimmed by 7 bases and 3 bases, with 16 bases remaining between them. This CDR3 comprises 13 residues. CDR3 nucleotide sequence: TGCAGCGCGGGCGGCAGGGGAGGCTACGAGCAGTACTTC. It encodes CSAGGRGGYEQYF.

This rearrangement joins TRBV11-2 to TRBJ2-5, with D maybe TRBD1 (5 bases). This CDR3 contains 14 residues. Trimming pared 1 base from V and 7 bases from J, leaving 13 bases between. Germline V gives CDR1 SGHAT, CDR2 FQNNGV. The CDR3 nucleotides read TGTGCCAGCAGCTTAGGTGGGGCGGCCGCGACCCAGTACTTC. This encodes CASSLGGAAATQYF.

This clone was detected a few times. The V call is TRBV19, the J call TRBJ2-1; 13 positions agree with TRBD2. Per the germline V gene, CDR1 is LNHDA and CDR2 is SQIVND (reference sequence). There are 17 residues in the CDR3. V gave up 7 bases and J gave up 9 bases; unmatched junction bases: 15. In DNA, the CDR3 is TGTGCCAGTACCCAGGATACTAGCGGGGGGGATTTTGGTGAGCAGTTCTTC. Its protein is CASTQDTSGGDFGEQFF.

CDR3 sequence: CASSGHRGGTYEQYF. The CDR3 DNA follows: TGTGCCAGCAGTGGACACAGGGGGGGCACCTACGAGCAGTACTTC. The J gene is TRBJ2-7, the V gene TRBV6-5, with D tentatively TRBD1 (8 bases). V gave up 5 bases and J gave up 2 bases, with 16 bases separating them. The CDR3 is 15 amino acids. The germline V gene has CDR1 MNHEY and CDR2 SVGAGI.

The rearrangement joins TRBV2 to TRBJ1-2; 8 bases line up with TRBD1. Germline assignment: CDR1 SNHLY and CDR2 FYNNEI. The CDR3 runs to 14 residues. Trimming removed 7 bases from V and 7 bases from J; junction bases left unmatched: 11. DNA for the CDR3: TGTGCCAGCAAGACGGACAGGGAAGTTCGTGGCTACACCTTC. Amino acids: CASKTDREVRGYTF.

This clone was observed a handful of times. This chain links TRBV2 with TRBJ2-3; 8 bases agree with TRBD2. The ends lost 3 bases at V and 0 bases at J; junction bases unmatched: 5. The CDR3 totals 16 residues. Germline-derived CDR1 and CDR2 are SNHLY and FYNNEI. CDR3 bases: TGTGCCAGCAGTGACGGCCGGGGGGGGAGCACAGATACGCAGTATTTT. Translating gives CASSDGRGGSTDTQYF.

The chain employs TRBV25-1 and TRBJ2-5, with 7 positions matching TRBD2. Germline CDR1 MGHDK, CDR2 SYGVNS. CDR3 length: 14 amino acids. V shed 3 bases, J shed 4 bases, and the junction held 5 bases outside the gene matches. The CDR3 nucleotides read TGTGCCAGCAGTGATATGGGACTAAGAGAGACCCAGTACTTC. Translating gives CASSDMGLRETQYF.

This clone was detected a few times. The chain uses TRBV10-3 and TRBJ1-1; TRBD1 matches 9 bases. Trimming removed 10 bases from V and 4 bases from J; junction bases left unmatched: 10. CDR3 length: 14 residues. Germline-derived CDR1 and CDR2 are ENHRY and SYGVKD. CDR3 nucleotides: TGTGCCACCGACGGACAGGGGCTGGGCACTGAAGCTTTCTTT. It is translated as CATDGQGLGTEAFF.

This rearrangement joins TRBV5-1 to TRBJ1-1; D possibly corresponds to TRBD1 (6 bases). V shed 4 bases and J shed 6 bases, with 10 bases lying between them. This CDR3 has 12 amino acids. The germline V gene has CDR1 SGHRS and CDR2 YFSETQ. In nucleotides, the CDR3 is TGCGCCAGCAGCCCTGGACAGCCTGAAGCTTTCTTT. This translates into CASSPGQPEAFF.

The chain uses TRBV9 and TRBJ2-5, with 8 bases identical to TRBD1. Germline-derived CDR1 and CDR2 are SGDLS and YYNGEE. Trimming removed 1 base from V and 4 bases from J; junction bases left unmatched: 9. CDR3 size: 16 residues. CDR3 coding DNA: TGTGCCAGCAGCGTATCATCCCGGACAGGGAGAGAGACCCAGTACTTC. Its protein is CASSVSSRTGRETQYF.

The rearrangement uses TRBV15 and TRBJ2-5; D unclear. This CDR3 has 13 residues. Between the trimmed V and J ends, which lost 0 bases and 9 bases, there was a span of 11 bases. Germline V gene lookup returns CDR1 LNHNV and CDR2 YYDKDF (reference sequence). The CDR3 here is CATSRDQSSAQYF. The CDR3 DNA reads TGTGCCACCAGCAGAGACCAGTCCTCGGCCCAGTACTTC.

With regard to this clone: Other DNA sequences in this sample translate to the same CDR3. The CDR3 DNA reads as TGTGCCAGTAGTACCCGGACGGCGAACACTGAAGCTTTCTTT. This sequence encodes CASSTRTANTEAFF. The chain couples TRBV19 to TRBJ1-1; D not certain. V lost 4 bases and J lost 1, with 10 bases in between. Germline V gene sequence: CDR1 LNHDA, CDR2 SQIVND (reference sequence). The CDR3 contains 14 residues. Supplemented by reference TRBV19 and TRBJ1-1, the full variable domain reads DGGITQSPKYLFRKEGQNVTLSCEQNLNHDAMYWYRQDPGQGLRLIYYSQIVNDFQKGDIAEGYSVSREKKESFPLTVTSAQKNPTAFYLCASSTRTANTEAFFGQGTRLTVV.

V and J are TRBV18 and TRBJ2-7; D gene unclear. The CDR3 runs 13 residues. Germline CDR1 reads KGHSH; CDR2 reads LQKENI. V was clipped by 2 bases and J by 7 bases, with 12 bases between them. DNA of the CDR3: TGTGCCAGCTCACCAAGTCTCAACAAAGAGCAGTACTTC. Translated, it gives CASSPSLNKEQYF.